This T cell receptor beta chain was found in a study of PD-1 blockade in classical Hodgkin lymphoma (TCRdb year 2020). In the study overall: Nivolumab dosing was 3 mg/kg intravenously every 2 weeks, continuing until either disease progression or unacceptable toxicity. To define a peripheral blood immune signature of response to PD-1 blockade in classical Hodgkin lymphoma, the study combined TCR beta sequencing with CyTOF. Results and caveats for the whole study, not just this receptor: CD4+ but not CD8+ TCR diversity rose significantly by C4D1 (p=0.0027 vs p=0.16), most apparent in complete responders (p=0.02). The study was limited to a single clinical trial cohort, and causes of repertoire differences, possibly disease activity or prior therapy, remained undefined. Baseline TCR diversity was reported as lower in newly diagnosed patients than in healthy donors, and lower still in relapsed/refractory patients. Baseline diversity similar to that of newly diagnosed patients was observed in trial patients achieving complete response, whereas significantly lower diversity was observed in partial responders and progressors. Lower diversity was seen in patients whose nivolumab began less than 1 year after ASCT, and these patients were left out of later analyses so that immune reconstitution would not confound the results.

Taken with the paper, the label for time point translates to: cycle 4 day 1 (C4D1), after about 6 weeks of nivolumab. Every trial patient had relapsed following autologous stem cell transplantation, and prior brentuximab vedotin exposure was what differed among cohorts A, B and C. A total of 50 to 70 patients with relapsed/refractory classical Hodgkin lymphoma made up the trial cohort, and each patient's best overall response was complete response, partial response or progressive disease. Single-agent nivolumab was administered to trial patients in the multi-cohort phase II CheckMate 205 trial. An independent review committee assessed best overall response by applying the 2007 International Working Group response criteria. Trial PBMCs were collected just before the start of nivolumab (C1D1) and during therapy at cycle 2 day 1 and cycle 4 day 1. Peripheral blood was collected in 8 mL Vacutainer Cell Preparation Tubes, from which PBMCs were isolated by centrifugation and then cryopreserved.

CDR1 and CDR2 are drawn from the germline V gene: SGHAT, FQNNGV. Spanning cysteine to phenylalanine, the CDR3 consists of 15 amino acids. The read is trimmed to its CDR3 DNA, 45 bases read in frame from base 1. V is trimmed back by 3 bases and J by 3 bases, and the junction contains 4 bases that no gene match accounts for. Notes on this clone: Its antigen remains unidentified. No much larger clone is present one base from it, and per-base qualities are unavailable.

The Qiagen DNeasy kit was used to extract genomic DNA both from unsorted PBMCs and from the negatively selected CD4+ and CD8+ fractions. TCR beta CDR3 regions were subjected to amplification by immunoSEQ multiplex PCR with primers that anneal to V and J segments. Amplification bias was minimized using a synthetic immune receptor repertoire, and residual bias was removed computationally after sequencing. On the study's bioinformatics: Custom Python scripts were used to quantify repertoire diversity as the Shannon entropy index. Unsorted, CD4+ and CD8+ repertoires were analyzed separately, except in combined analyses where CD4+ and CD8+ sequences were merged in silico. A clone counted as expanded when the clone's frequency after treatment rose at least 2-fold relative to C1D1, and clones undetected at baseline were given a pseudocount of 0.5. Singleton clones were defined as clones with 0 or 1 copy at C1D1, and non-singleton clones were defined as clones with 2 or more copies. Clones expanded in unsorted samples were labelled as CD4+, CD8+ or unknown by matching protein sequences in sorted samples from the same patient. Wilcoxon tests on paired samples were used to test diversity changes from C1D1 to C4D1. TCRdb obtained this table from immuneACCESS and retained in-frame rearrangements with V and J assigned. These tables miss some clones; where compared with another copy, unresolved V genes account for less than half of the shortfall, and the remainder is unexplained. That table supplies the V and J calls and clone size; D and trimming were determined from the DNA. This sample is represented by roughly 20,000 clones; around three quarters of them were singletons. The ten largest clones take up around two fifths of the sample.

This receptor chain uses TRBV11-2 and TRBJ2-1; TRBD1 agrees with 8 junctional bases. This clonotype originated in a human donor with classical Hodgkin lymphoma. The source material was peripheral blood mononuclear cells (PBMCs), sampled before the fourth cycle of nivolumab. The nucleotides read TGTGCCAGCAGCTTCCGGACAGGGCGCTACAATGAGCAGTTCTTC. This yields the protein CASSFRTGRYNEQFF.